The 17 T cell receptor beta chains presented below share a single source sample, sequenced in a study of human T cells and chemical hapten exposure. TCRdb passed the RACE reads through MiXCR, listing each CDR3 protein once. The data contain about 190,000 distinct CDR3 sequences, 20% to 25% of them singletons. Time point specified: patch test 3, about 24 weeks after DPC sensitization. Treatment defined: therapeutic diphenylcyclopropenone sensitization with weekly scalp DPC. The starting material was whole blood, obtained in connection with sensitization to the hapten diphenylcyclopropenone (DPC). The source is a woman in her forties with alopecia areata. Some clones in this sample may be carry-over from other donors' samples.

The chain uses TRBV20-1 and TRBJ1-2; the D gene is possibly TRBD1 (5 bases). V was trimmed by 3 bases and J by 1 base, leaving 9 bases between them. The CDR3 totals 13 residues. Germline CDR1 DFQATT, CDR2 SNEGSKA (reference sequence). Written as DNA, the CDR3 is TGCAGTGCTAGGGACACTAGTAACTATGGCTACACCTTC. Translated: CSARDTSNYGYTF.

The rearrangement links TRBV28 to TRBJ1-4; D is undetermined. V lost 8 bases and J 5 bases, leaving 18 bases between the germline ends. CDR3 length: 15 amino acids. Germline loops: CDR1 MDHEN, CDR2 SYDVKM. Here the CDR3 reads CASGPNSGMNEKLFF. In nucleotides, the CDR3 is TGTGCCAGCGGCCCCAATTCCGGAATGAATGAAAAACTGTTTTTT.

This clonotype appeared a few times. The chain joins TRBV10-3 to TRBJ2-3; 12 bases line up with TRBD1. Germline-derived CDR1 and CDR2 are ENHRY and SYGVKD. Trimming removed 9 bases from V and 7 bases from J; junction bases left unmatched: 8. This CDR3 region has 14 residues. The CDR3 here is CAIGRGQGANTQYF. The CDR3 DNA follows: TGTGCCATTGGGCGGGGACAGGGGGCTAATACGCAGTATTTT.

This clonotype was found a few times. The chain combines TRBV5-8 with TRBJ2-5; possible D gene TRBD1, 5 bases. This CDR3 is built from 15 residues. Trimming took 4 bases from V and 1 from J, leaving 14 bases between them. The germline gives CDR1 SGHTS, CDR2 YDEGEE. DNA for the CDR3: TGTGCCAGCAGCCAGGGCACAACGTCCCAAGAGACCCAGTACTTC. This translates into CASSQGTTSQETQYF.

This clonotype was counted once. This chain links TRBV6-2 or TRBV6-3 with TRBJ2-3; possibly TRBD2 for D (6 bases). Germline assignment: CDR1 MNHEY and CDR2 SVGEGT. V was clipped by 6 bases and J by 0 bases, with 10 bases between them. The CDR3 extends over 14 amino acids. In nucleotides, the CDR3 is TGTGCCAGCAGGCCTAGCGCTAGCACAGATACGCAGTATTTT. This translates into CASRPSASTDTQYF.

The genes are TRBV20-1 and TRBJ2-1; D remains unclear. The CDR3 totals 13 residues. Deletions cut 6 bases from V and 8 bases from J, with 17 bases between. Germline CDR1 reads DFQATT; CDR2 reads SNEGSKA (reference sequence). Here the CDR3 reads CSAEGQFEDEQFF. Written as DNA, the CDR3 is TGCAGTGCCGAAGGCCAGTTTGAGGATGAGCAGTTCTTC.

V gene TRBV20-1 combines with J gene TRBJ2-5; D perhaps matches TRBD2 (6 bases). V lost 1 base to trimming and J lost 5 bases, with 14 bases between them. The CDR3 spans 14 residues. Germline V gene lookup returns CDR1 DFQATT and CDR2 SNEGSKA (reference sequence). The CDR3 bases are TGCAGTGCTAGAGCTGGCGGGATCCGGGAGACCCAGTACTTC. Protein sequence: CSARAGGIRETQYF.

Only a few counts were recorded for this clonotype. The V and J genes are TRBV7-9 and TRBJ2-1; TRBD2 aligns across 10 bases. CDR1 is SEHNR, CDR2 FQNEAQ, per germline (reference sequence). The ends lost 0 bases at V and 3 bases at J; junction bases unmatched: 5. The CDR3 loop spans 17 amino acids. CDR3 sequence (DNA): TGTGCCAGCAGCTTAGCGAGTACTAGCGGGAACTACAATGAGCAGTTCTTC. Residues: CASSLASTSGNYNEQFF.

The chain combines TRBV6-6 with TRBJ2-1, with TRBD2 matching over 9 bases. After removal of 5 bases from V and 4 bases from J, the junction contained 3 bases not matched to a gene. CDR1 and CDR2 from the germline V gene are MNHNY and SVGAGI (reference sequence). The CDR3 totals 14 residues. CDR3: CASSEGLAYNEQFF. The CDR3 nucleotides are TGTGCCAGCAGTGAGGGACTAGCTTACAATGAGCAGTTCTTC.

The chain recombines TRBV29-1 with TRBJ2-3, with TRBD2 identical over 9 bases. This CDR3 has 19 amino acids. From germline, CDR1 is SQVTM and CDR2 ANQGSEA. V lost 6 bases to trimming and J lost 0 bases; unmatched junction nucleotides: 19. For the CDR3, the DNA is TGCAGCGTCGCTCGACAGGGTATACTAGCGGGCACTAGCACAGATACGCAGTATTTT. Translated: CSVARQGILAGTSTDTQYF.

CDR3 in DNA: TGTGCCAGCACTGGGGTCCTCAATGAGCAGTTCTTC. Protein: CASTGVLNEQFF. This chain uses TRBV6-2 or TRBV6-3 with TRBJ2-1, with unresolved D. V lost 7 bases and J lost 6, with 10 bases in between. The CDR3 covers 12 residues. The germline V gene encodes CDR1 MNHEY and CDR2 SVGEGT.

The chain employs TRBV6-2 or TRBV6-3 and TRBJ2-7, with a weak D call TRBD2 (6 bases). V lost 8 bases, J lost 1 base, and 15 bases lay in between. The CDR3 loop spans 14 amino acids. Germline CDR1 MNHEY, CDR2 SVGEGT. The CDR3 spells CASGGTCGSYEQYF. CDR3 sequence (DNA): TGTGCCAGCGGCGGGACTTGCGGATCCTACGAGCAGTACTTC.

This clonotype was found a few times. The V and J genes are TRBV3-1 and TRBJ2-1, with D unclear. Germline values: CDR1 LGHDT, CDR2 YNNKEL (reference sequence). The CDR3 consists of 14 residues. The V end lost 7 bases, the J end lost 6 bases, and 16 bases lay between the germline ends. The CDR3 loop is CASMIDPWGNEQFF. In DNA form, the CDR3 reads TGTGCCAGCATGATAGACCCGTGGGGCAATGAGCAGTTCTTC.

Only a few counts were recorded for this clonotype. This chain connects TRBV2 to TRBJ2-7; D gene unclear. This CDR3 comprises 14 residues. Per the germline V gene, CDR1 is SNHLY and CDR2 is FYNNEI. V lost 3 bases to trimming and J lost 7 bases, with 16 bases between them. The CDR3 nucleotides are TGTGCCAGCAGTGATTCTGCCACCTCTGGTGAGCAGTACTTC. Residues: CASSDSATSGEQYF.

The V gene is TRBV7-2, the J gene TRBJ1-3; 7 bases line up with TRBD1. The V gene's germline CDR1 is SGHTA and CDR2 FQGNSA. With 2 bases clipped from V and 3 bases from J, the junction kept 4 bases outside the gene matches. The CDR3 is 15 residues long. The chain's CDR3 is CASSLQQGNGNTIYF. The CDR3 DNA reads TGTGCCAGCAGCTTACAACAGGGGAATGGAAACACCATATATTTT.

The CDR3 DNA reads TGTGCCAGCAGTTTGGGTGGAGCCGGGACAGGGCCCTTCAATGAGCAGTTCTTC. It specifies CASSLGGAGTGPFNEQFF. This chain connects TRBV28 to TRBJ2-1, with 9 bases identical to TRBD1. J was trimmed by 6 bases and V by 3 bases; bases with no gene match: 15. Germline V gives CDR1 MDHEN, CDR2 SYDVKM. This CDR3 has 18 residues.

This clonotype showed up just a few times. V usage is TRBV20-1 and J usage is TRBJ2-2, with D uncertain. Trimming removed 0 bases at V and 7 bases at J, with 9 bases between. The CDR3 is 13 residues long. Germline V gene lookup returns CDR1 DFQATT and CDR2 SNEGSKA (reference sequence). CDR3 sequence (DNA): TGCAGTGCTAGAGATCGGTATGGCGGGGAGCTGTTTTTT. It encodes CSARDRYGGELFF.